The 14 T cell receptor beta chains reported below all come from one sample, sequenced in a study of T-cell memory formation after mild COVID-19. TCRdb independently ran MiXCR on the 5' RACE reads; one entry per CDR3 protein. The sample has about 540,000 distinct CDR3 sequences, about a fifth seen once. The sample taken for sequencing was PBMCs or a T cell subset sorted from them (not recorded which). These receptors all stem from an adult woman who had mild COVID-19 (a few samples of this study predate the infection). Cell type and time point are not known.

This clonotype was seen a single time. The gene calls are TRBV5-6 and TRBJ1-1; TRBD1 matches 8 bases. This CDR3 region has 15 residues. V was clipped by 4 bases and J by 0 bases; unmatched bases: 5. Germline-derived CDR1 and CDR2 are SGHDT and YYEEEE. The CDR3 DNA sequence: TGTGCCAGCAGCGTATCGGGACAGGTGAACACTGAAGCTTTCTTT. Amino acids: CASSVSGQVNTEAFF.

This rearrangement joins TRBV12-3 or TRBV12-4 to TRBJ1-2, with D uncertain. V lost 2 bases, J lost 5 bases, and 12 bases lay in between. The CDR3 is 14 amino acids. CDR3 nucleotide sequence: TGTGCCAGCAGTTTATCGGGCCATTGGTATGGCTACACCTTC. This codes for CASSLSGHWYGYTF.

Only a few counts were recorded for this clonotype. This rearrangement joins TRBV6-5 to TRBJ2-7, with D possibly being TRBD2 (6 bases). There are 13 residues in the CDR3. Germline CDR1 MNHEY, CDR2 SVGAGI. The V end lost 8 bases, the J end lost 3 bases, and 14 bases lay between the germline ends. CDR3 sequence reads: CASANQGGYEQYF. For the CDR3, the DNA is TGTGCCAGCGCTAATCAGGGAGGCTACGAGCAGTACTTC.

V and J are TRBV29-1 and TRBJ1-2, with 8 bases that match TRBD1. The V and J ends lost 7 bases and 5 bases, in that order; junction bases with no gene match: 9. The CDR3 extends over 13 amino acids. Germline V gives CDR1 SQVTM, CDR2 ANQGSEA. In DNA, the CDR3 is TGCAGCGATGGCTTCGACAGGGGTTATGGCTACACCTTC. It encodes CSDGFDRGYGYTF.

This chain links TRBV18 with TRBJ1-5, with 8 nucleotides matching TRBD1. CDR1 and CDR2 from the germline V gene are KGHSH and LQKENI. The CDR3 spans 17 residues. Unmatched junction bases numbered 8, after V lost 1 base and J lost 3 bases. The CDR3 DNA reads TGTGCCAGCTCACCACAAGGAGGGACAGGTCACAATCAGCCCCAGCATTTT. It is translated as CASSPQGGTGHNQPQHF.

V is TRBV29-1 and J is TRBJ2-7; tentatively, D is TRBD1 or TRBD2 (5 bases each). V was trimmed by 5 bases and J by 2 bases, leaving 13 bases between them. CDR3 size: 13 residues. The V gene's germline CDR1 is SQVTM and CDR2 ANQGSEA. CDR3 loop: CSVTTRGTYEQYF. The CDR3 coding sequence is TGCAGCGTTACGACGAGGGGCACCTACGAGCAGTACTTC.

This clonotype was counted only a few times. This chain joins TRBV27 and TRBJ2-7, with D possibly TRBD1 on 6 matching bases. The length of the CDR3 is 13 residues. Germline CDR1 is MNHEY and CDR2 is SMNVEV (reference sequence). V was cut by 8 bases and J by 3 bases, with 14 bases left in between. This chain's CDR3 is CASRRDKHYEQYF. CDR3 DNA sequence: TGTGCCAGCCGTAGGGACAAGCACTACGAGCAGTACTTC.

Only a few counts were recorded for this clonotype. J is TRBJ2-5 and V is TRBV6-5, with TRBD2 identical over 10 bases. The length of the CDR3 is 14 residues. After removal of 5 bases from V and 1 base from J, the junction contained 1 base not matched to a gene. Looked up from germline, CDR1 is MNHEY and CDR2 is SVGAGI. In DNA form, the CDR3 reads TGTGCCAGCAGTACTAGCGGGACCCAAGAGACCCAGTACTTC. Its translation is CASSTSGTQETQYF.

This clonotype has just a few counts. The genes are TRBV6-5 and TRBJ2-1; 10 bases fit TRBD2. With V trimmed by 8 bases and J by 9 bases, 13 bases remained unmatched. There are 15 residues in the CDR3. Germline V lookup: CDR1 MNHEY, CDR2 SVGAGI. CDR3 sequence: CASGKSGGATLEQFF. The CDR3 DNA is TGTGCCAGCGGGAAGAGCGGGGGGGCCACGCTTGAGCAGTTCTTC.

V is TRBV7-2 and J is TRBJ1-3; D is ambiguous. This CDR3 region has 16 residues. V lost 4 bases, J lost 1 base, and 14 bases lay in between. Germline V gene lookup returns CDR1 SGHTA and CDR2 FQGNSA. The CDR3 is CASSSGGGRSGNTIYF. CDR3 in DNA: TGTGCCAGCAGCTCAGGAGGAGGGAGATCTGGAAACACCATATATTTT.

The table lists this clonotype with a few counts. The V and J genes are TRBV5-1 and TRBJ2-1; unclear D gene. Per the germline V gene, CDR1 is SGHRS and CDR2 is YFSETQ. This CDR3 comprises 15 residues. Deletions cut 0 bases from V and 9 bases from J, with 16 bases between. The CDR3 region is CASSLALSGGGEQFF. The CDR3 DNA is TGCGCCAGCAGCTTGGCTTTGTCGGGTGGTGGTGAGCAGTTCTTC.

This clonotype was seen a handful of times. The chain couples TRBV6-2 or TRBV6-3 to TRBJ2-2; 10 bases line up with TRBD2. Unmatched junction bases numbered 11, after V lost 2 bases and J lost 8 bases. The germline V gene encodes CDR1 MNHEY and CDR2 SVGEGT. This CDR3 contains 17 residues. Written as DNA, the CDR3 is TGTGCCAGCAGTTACGCCCCGCTAGCGGGAGTTTCTGGGGAGCTGTTTTTT. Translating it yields CASSYAPLAGVSGELFF.

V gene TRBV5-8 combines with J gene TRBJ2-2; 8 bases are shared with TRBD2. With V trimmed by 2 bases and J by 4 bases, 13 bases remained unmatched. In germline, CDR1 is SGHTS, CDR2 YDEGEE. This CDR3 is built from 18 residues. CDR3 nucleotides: TGTGCCAGCAGCTTAGCCCCTGGGTCTAGCGGGCTCACCGGGGAGCTGTTTTTT. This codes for CASSLAPGSSGLTGELFF. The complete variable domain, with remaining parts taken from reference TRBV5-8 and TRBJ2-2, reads EAGVTQSPTHLIKTRGQQATLRCSPISGHTSVYWYQQALGLGLQFLLWYDEGEERNRGNFPPRFSGRQFPNYSSELNVNALELEDSALYLCASSLAPGSSGLTGELFFGEGSRLTVL.

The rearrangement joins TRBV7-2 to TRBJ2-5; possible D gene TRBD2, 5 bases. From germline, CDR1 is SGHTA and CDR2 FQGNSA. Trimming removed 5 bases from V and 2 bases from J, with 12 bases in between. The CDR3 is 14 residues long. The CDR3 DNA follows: TGTGCCAGCAGCCTAAGGTCGGGGCAAGAGACCCAGTACTTC. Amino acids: CASSLRSGQETQYF.